The 26 T cell receptor beta chains reported below all come from one sample, sequenced in a study of shared clonotypes between healthy human individuals. Using immunoSEQ multiplex PCR, the repertoire was profiled, and TCRdb retains in-frame clones only, with some absent. The profile shows about 1.1 million clones, approximately 78% of them singletons. Material for sequencing was memory CD4+ T cells from PBMCs. Stated subset: CD45RA-negative fraction. The receptor set was obtained from a man younger than 30 in good health. Some clones in this sample may be carry-over from other donors' samples.

V and J are TRBV30 and TRBJ2-2; D might be TRBD2 (6 bases). The CDR3 covers 15 residues. The V gene lost 2 bases and the J gene lost 8 bases, with 18 bases spanning the gap. Germline V gene data show CDR1 as GTSNPN and CDR2 as SVGIG (reference sequence). The CDR3 loop is CAWSIVTGDGGELFF. The DNA of the CDR3 is TGTGCCTGGAGTATAGTAACGGGGGACGGTGGGGAGCTGTTTTTT.

The chain combines TRBV10-1 with TRBJ2-7, with D possibly TRBD1 on 6 matching bases. Germline V gene lookup returns CDR1 WNHNN and CDR2 SYGVQD (reference sequence). V dropped 3 bases and J dropped 2 bases, with 11 bases sitting between them. The CDR3 loop spans 14 amino acids. The CDR3 reads CASSEPDRPYEQYF. Here the CDR3 DNA reads TGCGCCAGCAGTGAACCGGACAGACCCTACGAGCAGTACTTC.

The chain uses TRBV5-4 and TRBJ1-1; tentatively, D is TRBD1 (6 bases). The CDR3 sequence is 15 residues long. CDR1 SGHNT and CDR2 YYREEE come from the germline V gene (reference sequence). The V end was cut by 2 bases, the J end by 4 bases, with 15 bases between. This CDR3 reads CASSLEQGGSTEAFF. Here the CDR3 DNA reads TGTGCCAGCAGCTTAGAACAGGGCGGGAGCACTGAAGCTTTCTTT.

The chain links TRBV30 to TRBJ2-5, with D tentatively TRBD2 (6 bases). Between the trimmed V and J ends, which lost 3 bases and 0 bases, there was a span of 11 bases. The germline V gene encodes CDR1 GTSNPN and CDR2 SVGIG (reference sequence). The CDR3 covers 14 residues. CDR3 loop: CAWSPGENQETQYF. The CDR3 DNA reads TGTGCCTGGAGCCCGGGAGAAAACCAAGAGACCCAGTACTTC.

V gene TRBV28 combines with J gene TRBJ1-5, with 7 bases fitting TRBD1. Trimming took 2 bases from V and 3 from J; bases not matched to a gene: 7. Germline V CDR1 and CDR2: MDHEN, SYDVKM. The CDR3 totals 16 residues. The CDR3 sequence is CASSLPGGALNQPQHF. The CDR3 DNA reads TGTGCCAGCAGTTTACCAGGGGGGGCCCTCAATCAGCCCCAGCATTTT.

The chain is built from TRBV9 and TRBJ1-1, with D possibly being TRBD1 (6 bases). The CDR3 is made up of 14 amino acids. V was clipped by 3 bases and J by 1 base, with 10 bases between them. Per germline, CDR1 SGDLS and CDR2 YYNGEE. CDR3 region: CASSERTANTEAFF. The CDR3 DNA sequence: TGTGCCAGCAGCGAGAGGACAGCGAACACTGAAGCTTTCTTT.

This clone has only a few counts. This may be a read error, as it is one base from a much larger clone. The chain combines TRBV6-1 with TRBJ2-7; D remains ambiguous. The V gene's germline CDR1 is MNHNS and CDR2 SASEGT. The CDR3 has 11 amino acids. The V gene lost 3 bases and the J gene lost 3 bases, with 3 bases spanning the gap. CDR3 coding DNA: TGTGCCAGCAGTGACATCTACGAGCAGTACTTC. This sequence encodes CASSDIYEQYF.

This clone has just one count. The sample contains more than one DNA sequence encoding this CDR3. The rearrangement joins TRBV7-2 to TRBJ2-7, with 9 bases fitting TRBD1. The CDR3 is made up of 14 amino acids. In germline, CDR1 is SGHTA, CDR2 FQGNSA. V shed 2 bases and J 3 bases; nucleotides not matched to a gene: 2. The CDR3 spells CASSLRTGDYEQYF. The CDR3 DNA sequence: TGTGCCAGCAGCTTAAGGACAGGGGACTACGAGCAGTACTTC.

The V gene is TRBV28, the J gene TRBJ2-7; 10 nucleotides line up with TRBD1. The CDR3 is 15 amino acids. Germline CDR1 MDHEN, CDR2 SYDVKM. Trimming took 8 bases from V and 1 from J; bases not matched to a gene: 8. The CDR3 reads CASPPGTGDSYEQYF. The CDR3 DNA is TGTGCCAGCCCCCCTGGGACAGGGGATTCCTACGAGCAGTACTTC.

CDR3 residues: CASTAPGRGAFF. The CDR3 region has the DNA TGTGCCAGTACCGCACCGGGCAGAGGAGCTTTCTTT. The chain is built from TRBV19 and TRBJ1-1; D unresolved. The germline gives CDR1 LNHDA, CDR2 SQIVND (reference sequence). V was pared by 7 bases and J by 10 bases, with 16 bases between. The CDR3 is 12 residues long.

J is TRBJ1-2 and V is TRBV29-1; D ambiguous. The CDR3 is 12 amino acids. Germline loops: CDR1 SQVTM, CDR2 ANQGSEA. V was trimmed by 5 bases and J by 8 bases, leaving 15 bases between them. The CDR3, as DNA: TGCAGCGTTTTGGATGACATGAGCGGCTACACCTTC. Translation gives CSVLDDMSGYTF. Using reference TRBV29-1 and TRBJ1-2 for the parts outside the CDR3, the full variable domain is SAVISQKPSRDICQRGTSLTIQCQVDSQVTMMFWYRQQPGQSLTLIATANQGSEATYESGFVIDKFPISRPNLTFSTLTVSNMSPEDSSIYLCSVLDDMSGYTFGSGTRLTVV.

The rearrangement uses TRBV5-1 and TRBJ2-7; no definite D call. CDR1 and CDR2 from the germline V gene are SGHRS and YFSETQ. Trimming took 0 bases from V and 0 from J, leaving 10 bases between them. The CDR3 loop spans 15 amino acids. CDR3 nucleotides: TGCGCCAGCAGCTTGGGGTATGGTTTCTCCTACGAGCAGTACTTC. Residues: CASSLGYGFSYEQYF.

This sequence joins TRBV25-1 and TRBJ2-7; D is possibly TRBD2 (5 bases). CDR3 length equals 14 residues. From germline, CDR1 is MGHDK and CDR2 SYGVNS. Trimming cost V 8 bases and J 1 base, with 15 bases left between them. In DNA form, the CDR3 reads TGTGCCAGCTCTCGGGGAATTGGGTCCTACGAGCAGTACTTC. This sequence encodes CASSRGIGSYEQYF.

The CDR3: CASKAGGNSNQPQHF. The CDR3 DNA follows: TGCGCCAGCAAGGCAGGGGGGAATAGCAATCAGCCCCAGCATTTT. The chain combines TRBV10-2 with TRBJ1-5; 7 positions match TRBD1. V was clipped by 7 bases and J by 0 bases; unmatched bases: 6. The CDR3 length is 15 residues. Germline V gene data show CDR1 as WSHSY and CDR2 as SAAADI.

The chain recombines TRBV29-1 with TRBJ2-1; D remains unclear. The CDR3 covers 12 residues. The germline CDR1 and CDR2 sequences are SQVTM and ANQGSEA. Between the trimmed V and J ends, which lost 4 bases and 4 bases, there was a span of 8 bases. The CDR3 nucleotides read TGCAGCGTTGCGGACGGTTACAATGAGCAGTTCTTC. Its protein product is CSVADGYNEQFF.

This chain links TRBV11-2 with TRBJ2-7; D unresolved. Germline loops: CDR1 SGHAT, CDR2 FQNNGV. The germline V and J ends were trimmed by 3 bases and 2 bases, with 14 bases remaining between them. The length of the CDR3 is 15 residues. The CDR3 DNA reads TGTGCCAGCAGCTTGCACTCCATAGTTCCCTACGAGCAGTACTTC. Translation: CASSLHSIVPYEQYF.

The J gene is TRBJ1-4, the V gene TRBV7-9; weak D call: TRBD1 (6 bases). The CDR3 length is 13 residues. Germline loops: CDR1 SEHNR, CDR2 FQNEAQ (reference sequence). V gave up 2 bases and J gave up 8 bases, with 9 bases separating them. The CDR3 region has the DNA TGTGCCAGCAGCTTAACAGGGTACGAAAAACTGTTTTTT. Translation gives CASSLTGYEKLFF. Full variable domain (remainder filled in from reference TRBV7-9 and TRBJ1-4): DTGVSQNPRHKITKRGQNVTFRCDPISEHNRLYWYRQTLGQGPEFLTYFQNEAQLEKSRLLSDRFSAERPKGSFSTLEIQRTEQGDSAMYLCASSLTGYEKLFFGSGTQLSVL.

The chain uses TRBV25-1 and TRBJ2-3, with D possibly TRBD1 on 6 matching bases. CDR1 and CDR2 from the germline V gene are MGHDK and SYGVNS. The CDR3 is 12 amino acids. V lost 4 bases, J lost 5 bases, and 7 bases lay in between. CDR3 loop: CASSGRGDTQYF. The CDR3 bases are TGTGCCAGCAGTGGCAGGGGAGATACGCAGTATTTT.

This chain uses TRBV30 with TRBJ1-5; D unresolved. The germline V and J ends were trimmed by 1 base and 1 base, with 8 bases remaining between them. The CDR3 spans 14 residues. Germline V CDR1 and CDR2: GTSNPN, SVGIG (reference sequence). The CDR3 DNA sequence: TGTGCCTGGAGTGGGATCCACAGCAATCAGCCCCAGCATTTT. As protein: CAWSGIHSNQPQHF. Full variable domain (rest looked up from reference TRBV30 and TRBJ1-5): SQTIHQWPATLVQPVGSPLSLECTVEGTSNPNLYWYRQAAGRGLQLLFYSVGIGQISSEVPQNLSASRPQDRQFILSSKKLLLSDSGFYLCAWSGIHSNQPQHFGDGTRLSIL.

This sequence joins TRBV10-3 and TRBJ2-1, with D unresolved. Germline V gene sequence: CDR1 ENHRY, CDR2 SYGVKD. CDR3 length: 12 amino acids. The V end lost 10 bases, the J end lost 9 bases, and 16 bases lay between the germline ends. CDR3 DNA: TGTGCCACCACCCCCGGGTCGCTTGAGCAGTTCTTC. This sequence encodes CATTPGSLEQFF.

The chain employs TRBV5-4 and TRBJ1-2, with a weak D call TRBD1 (5 bases). The V gene's germline CDR1 is SGHNT and CDR2 YYREEE (reference sequence). V was trimmed by 4 bases and J by 6 bases, leaving 13 bases between them. The CDR3 runs to 13 residues. The CDR3 bases are TGTGCCAGCAGCCAGAAAGGAGGGGATGGCTACACCTTC. It yields the protein CASSQKGGDGYTF.

The V and J genes are TRBV10-2 and TRBJ2-7; maybe TRBD1 (5 bases). Between the trimmed V and J ends, which lost 6 bases and 1 base, there was a span of 7 bases. CDR3 length equals 12 residues. The V gene's germline CDR1 is WSHSY and CDR2 SAAADI. The CDR3 nucleotides read TGCGCCAGCAGGGACACTTCCTACGAGCAGTACTTC. Protein sequence: CASRDTSYEQYF.

Only a few counts were recorded for this clone. The chain uses TRBV21-1 and TRBJ1-2; the table's D call TRBD1 went unverified against the DNA. TRBV21-1 is a pseudogene. This CDR3 region has 19 residues. CDR3 loop: CASSKGSGTATTPNYGYTF. The CDR3, as DNA: TGTGCCAGCAGCAAAGGGTCCGGGACAGCAACTACCCCTAACTATGGCTACACCTTC.

V is TRBV19 and J is TRBJ1-4; the D gene is possibly TRBD1 (5 bases). This CDR3 has 14 amino acids. Trimming pared 8 bases from V and 9 bases from J, leaving 19 bases between. The germline CDR1 and CDR2 sequences are LNHDA and SQIVND (reference sequence). In nucleotides, the CDR3 is TGTGCCAGTCACGACCCCCGCCTGGGACAAAAACTGTTTTTT. This sequence encodes CASHDPRLGQKLFF.

The chain employs TRBV21-1 and TRBJ1-1; TRBD1 reflects the table's D call only, with no check against the DNA. TRBV21-1 is classified as a pseudogene. The CDR3 totals 17 residues. The CDR3: CASSKVTGQHENTEAFF. The CDR3 nucleotides are TGTGCCAGCAGCAAAGTGACAGGGCAACATGAGAACACTGAAGCTTTCTTT.

This clone was seen only a few times. The gene calls are TRBV19 and TRBJ1-5; D gene uncertain. The V and J ends lost 7 bases and 3 bases respectively, with 7 bases between them. Looked up from germline, CDR1 is LNHDA and CDR2 is SQIVND (reference sequence). The CDR3 sequence is 12 residues long. In DNA form, the CDR3 reads TGTGCCAGTACCAGGAACAATCAGCCCCAGCATTTT. It specifies CASTRNNQPQHF. Using reference TRBV19 and TRBJ1-5 for the parts outside the CDR3, the full variable domain is DGGITQSPKYLFRKEGQNVTLSCEQNLNHDAMYWYRQDPGQGLRLIYYSQIVNDFQKGDIAEGYSVSREKKESFPLTVTSAQKNPTAFYLCASTRNNQPQHFGDGTRLSIL.